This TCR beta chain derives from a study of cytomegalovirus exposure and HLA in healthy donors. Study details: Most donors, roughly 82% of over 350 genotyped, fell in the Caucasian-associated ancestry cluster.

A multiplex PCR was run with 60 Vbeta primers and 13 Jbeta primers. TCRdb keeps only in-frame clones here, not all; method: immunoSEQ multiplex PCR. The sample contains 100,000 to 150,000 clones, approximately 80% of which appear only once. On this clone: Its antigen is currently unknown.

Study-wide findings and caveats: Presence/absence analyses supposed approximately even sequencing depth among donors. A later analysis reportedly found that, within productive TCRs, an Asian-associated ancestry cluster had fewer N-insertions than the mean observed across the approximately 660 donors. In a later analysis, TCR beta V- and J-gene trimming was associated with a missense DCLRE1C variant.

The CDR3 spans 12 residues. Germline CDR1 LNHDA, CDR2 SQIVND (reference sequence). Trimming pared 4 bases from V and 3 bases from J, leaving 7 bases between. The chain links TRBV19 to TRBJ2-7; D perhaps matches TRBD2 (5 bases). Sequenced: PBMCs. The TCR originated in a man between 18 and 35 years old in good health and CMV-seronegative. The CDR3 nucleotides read TGTGCCAGTAGTAGCGGGTTCTACGAGCAGTACTTC. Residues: CASSSGFYEQYF.